Following are 3 T cell receptor beta chains from one sample sequenced in a study of human T cells and chemical hapten exposure. Time point denoted: patch test 2, 6 weeks after DPC sensitization. Treatment denoted: therapeutic diphenylcyclopropenone sensitization with weekly scalp DPC. TCRdb used MiXCR to reprocess the RACE reads, holding one entry per CDR3 protein. Among 89,000 or so distinct CDR3 sequences listed, approximately 6.6% were seen once. Sequenced here: whole blood, sampled in connection with sensitization to the hapten diphenylcyclopropenone (DPC). These receptors were obtained from a woman aged 30 to 39 with alopecia areata. Some clones in this sample may be carry-over from other donors' samples.

The chain combines TRBV29-1 with TRBJ1-2; D remains ambiguous. V shed 0 bases and J shed 0 bases, with 17 bases lying between them. Per the germline V gene, CDR1 is SQVTM and CDR2 is ANQGSEA. The CDR3 has 17 amino acids. The CDR3 nucleotides read TGCAGCGTTGAAGAGGTTACACCAGTCAGAACTAACTATGGCTACACCTTC. As protein: CSVEEVTPVRTNYGYTF.

This clonotype has at least ten counts. The chain employs TRBV7-3 and TRBJ2-3; 7 positions match TRBD1. The ends lost 5 bases at V and 4 bases at J; junction bases unmatched: 6. The CDR3 has 14 amino acids. CDR1 is SGHTA and CDR2 is FQGTGA in the germline V gene. The chain's CDR3 is CASSLQGSADTQYF. CDR3 nucleotide sequence: TGTGCCAGCAGCCTACAGGGGAGCGCAGATACGCAGTATTTT.

This clonotype appeared many times. In DNA, the CDR3 is TGTGCCAGCAGCTCACACCTAACACAGGCTAATTCACCCCTCCACTTT. Protein product: CASSSHLTQANSPLHF. This chain links TRBV6-2 or TRBV6-3 with TRBJ1-6; a possible D gene is TRBD1 (5 bases). From germline, CDR1 is MNHEY and CDR2 SVGEGT. The CDR3 length is 16 residues. With 6 bases removed from V and 6 bases from J, the gap between germline ends came to 18 bases.